These 27 T cell receptor beta chains were sequenced from one sample in a study of OX40 agonist ivuxolimab in advanced cancers. Sequenced by immunoSEQ multiplex PCR; TCRdb stores in-frame clones only, minus some. The sample includes 65,000 to 80,000 clones, roughly 92% of them seen just once. The sequencing here drew on CD4+ or CD8+ T cells sorted from blood, taken in a trial of the OX40 agonist ivuxolimab. The receptors were gathered from an adult with an advanced solid tumor such as melanoma, head and neck, liver or kidney cancer.

This chain connects TRBV27 to TRBJ2-1, with TRBD2 matching 7 bases. CDR1 is MNHEY and CDR2 is SMNVEV in the germline V gene (reference sequence). The ends lost 7 bases at V and 5 bases at J; junction bases unmatched: 11. The CDR3 sequence is 15 residues long. Here the CDR3 DNA reads TGTGCCAGCAATCATGGGACTACCCCTAACAATGAGCAGTTCTTC. It is translated as CASNHGTTPNNEQFF.

This chain uses TRBV11-2 with TRBJ1-1; tentative D call: TRBD1 (5 bases). The CDR3 contains 17 residues. Trimming removed 7 bases from V and 0 bases from J, with 21 bases in between. Germline V gene sequence: CDR1 SGHAT, CDR2 FQNNGV. CDR3 nucleotides: TGTGCCAGCATCTCTGGGGCTTTGGGGTCCATGAACACTGAAGCTTTCTTT. Protein: CASISGALGSMNTEAFF.

V usage is TRBV4-1 and J usage is TRBJ1-2, with D unclear. Looked up from germline, CDR1 is MGHRA and CDR2 is YSYEKL. Trimming left V 0 bases short and J 2 bases short, with 13 bases between. The CDR3 loop spans 16 amino acids. This CDR3 is CASSQDVGLGNYGYTF. CDR3 in DNA: TGCGCCAGCAGCCAAGACGTCGGGTTAGGGAACTATGGCTACACCTTC.

V and J are TRBV28 and TRBJ2-5, with D perhaps matching TRBD1 (6 bases). Per germline, CDR1 MDHEN and CDR2 SYDVKM. V lost 4 bases and J lost 4, with 13 bases in between. The CDR3 extends over 14 amino acids. DNA for the CDR3: TGTGCCAGCAGTTCTGCCAGGGGCCGAGAGACCCAGTACTTC. This translates into CASSSARGRETQYF. The full variable domain, in which reference TRBV28 and TRBJ2-5 provide the parts outside the CDR3, is DVKVTQSSRYLVKRTGEKVFLECVQDMDHENMFWYRQDPGLGLRLIYFSYDVKMKEKGDIPEGYSVSREKKERFSLILESASTNQTSMYLCASSSARGRETQYFGPGTRLLVL.

This rearrangement joins TRBV7-9 to TRBJ1-2; D perhaps matches TRBD1 (6 bases). CDR1 SEHNR and CDR2 FQNEAQ come from the germline V gene (reference sequence). The CDR3 loop spans 14 amino acids. Trimming removed 5 bases at V and 8 bases at J, with 18 bases between. The CDR3 bases are TGTGCCAGCAGCCCGTGGGGGCAACCTTGGGGCTACACCTTC. This encodes CASSPWGQPWGYTF.

J is TRBJ1-6 and V is TRBV6-5, with TRBD1 identical over 7 bases. The CDR3 has 15 residues. Trimming at V came to 0 bases and at J to 8 bases, leaving 4 bases not matched to a gene. The germline CDR1 and CDR2 sequences are MNHEY and SVGAGI. DNA of the CDR3: TGTGCCAGCAGTTACTCCGCAGGGGGTGATTCACCCCTCCACTTT. This gives the protein CASSYSAGGDSPLHF.

The genes are TRBV5-6 and TRBJ1-5; D not certain. This CDR3 has 15 residues. CDR1 is SGHDT, CDR2 YYEEEE, per germline. V lost 5 bases and J 6 bases, leaving 18 bases between the germline ends. The CDR3 region is CASSAVGEGSQPQHF. The CDR3 nucleotides are TGTGCCAGCAGTGCCGTCGGGGAAGGGAGTCAGCCCCAGCATTTT.

The chain recombines TRBV7-9 with TRBJ1-1; TRBD1 matches at 7 bases. This CDR3 contains 15 residues. Per the germline V gene, CDR1 is SEHNR and CDR2 is FQNEAQ (reference sequence). Trimming took 0 bases from V and 3 from J; bases not matched to a gene: 4. CDR3 DNA sequence: TGTGCCAGCAGCTTAGCGACAGGGAGTGACACTGAAGCTTTCTTT. Protein sequence: CASSLATGSDTEAFF.

Here the CDR3 DNA reads TGTGCCAGCAGTTTGGCCAGGGGCTACGAGCAGTACTTC. This encodes CASSLARGYEQYF. V usage is TRBV27 and J usage is TRBJ2-7, with a weak D call TRBD1 (6 bases). Trimming removed 3 bases from V and 3 bases from J, with 9 bases in between. CDR1 and CDR2 (germline): MNHEY, SMNVEV (reference sequence). The CDR3 sequence is 13 residues long.

The V and J genes are TRBV7-3 and TRBJ1-6; D not resolved. The CDR3 has 13 residues. Trimming pared 2 bases from V and 10 bases from J, leaving 9 bases between. The V gene's germline CDR1 is SGHTA and CDR2 FQGTGA. The CDR3: CASSLLSGSPLHF. For the CDR3, the DNA is TGTGCCAGCAGCTTACTCTCGGGGTCACCCCTCCACTTT.

The rearrangement uses TRBV4-1 and TRBJ2-4; no clear D gene. There are 14 residues in the CDR3. The V end was cut by 8 bases, the J end by 2 bases, with 13 bases between. The germline CDR1 and CDR2 sequences are MGHRA and YSYEKL. Here the CDR3 reads CASPARVTKNIQYF. The CDR3 region has the DNA TGCGCCAGCCCAGCTCGGGTGACCAAAAACATTCAGTACTTC.

The chain uses TRBV7-9 and TRBJ2-3; no definite D call. Germline lookup yields CDR1 SEHNR and CDR2 FQNEAQ (reference sequence). V was pared by 3 bases and J by 4 bases, with 20 bases between. The CDR3 runs to 17 residues. CDR3 sequence: CASSFIVSRPGADTQYF. CDR3 in DNA: TGTGCCAGCAGCTTTATCGTCAGCAGGCCAGGTGCAGATACGCAGTATTTT.

This rearrangement joins TRBV30 to TRBJ2-3, with a weak D call TRBD2 (6 bases). The CDR3 runs 13 residues. Looked up from germline, CDR1 is GTSNPN and CDR2 is SVGIG (reference sequence). The germline V and J ends were trimmed by 4 bases and 3 bases, with 11 bases remaining between them. As DNA, the CDR3 is TGTGCCTGGAACAGCGGGTATACAGATACGCAGTATTTT. It translates to CAWNSGYTDTQYF.

V and J are TRBV7-6 and TRBJ2-3; 9 bases map to TRBD2. The germline gives CDR1 SGHVS, CDR2 FNYEAQ. The CDR3 sequence is 15 residues long. J gave up 5 bases and V 0 bases, and 3 bases lay outside the gene matches. This chain's CDR3 is CASSLASGGGDTQYF. In DNA form, the CDR3 reads TGTGCCAGCAGCTTAGCTAGCGGGGGAGGAGATACGCAGTATTTT.

The rearrangement joins TRBV29-1 to TRBJ1-2; 8 bases align to TRBD1. This CDR3 spans 11 amino acids. Germline values: CDR1 SQVTM, CDR2 ANQGSEA. Losses at the gene ends were 7 bases for V and 6 bases for J; bases not matched to a gene: 4. For the CDR3, the DNA is TGCAGCGGAGGACAGGGAGATGGCTACACCTTC. This codes for CSGGQGDGYTF. The full variable domain, rest sourced from reference TRBV29-1 and TRBJ1-2, is SAVISQKPSRDICQRGTSLTIQCQVDSQVTMMFWYRQQPGQSLTLIATANQGSEATYESGFVIDKFPISRPNLTFSTLTVSNMSPEDSSIYLCSGGQGDGYTFGSGTRLTVV.

The chain carries TRBV6-1 and TRBJ1-2; no clear D. Trimming took 3 bases from V and 2 from J, leaving 10 bases between them. Per the germline V gene, CDR1 is MNHNS and CDR2 is SASEGT. The CDR3 has 14 residues. The CDR3 nucleotides are TGTGCCAGCAGTGATTCCCCGGGAAACTATGGCTACACCTTC. Translating gives CASSDSPGNYGYTF.

A single count supports this clone. The chain is built from TRBV27 and TRBJ2-7; D might be TRBD1 (5 bases). CDR3 length: 14 residues. Trimming took 2 bases from V and 3 from J, leaving 11 bases between them. The germline V gene has CDR1 MNHEY and CDR2 SMNVEV (reference sequence). In DNA form, the CDR3 reads TGTGCCAGCAGTTTAATGGCAGGGATCTACGAGCAGTACTTC. Protein sequence: CASSLMAGIYEQYF.

The chain couples TRBV19 to TRBJ1-5; 8 positions match TRBD1. CDR1 LNHDA and CDR2 SQIVND come from the germline V gene (reference sequence). The CDR3 consists of 16 residues. The ends lost 4 bases at V and 0 bases at J; junction bases unmatched: 5. CDR3 amino acids: CASSSQGALSNQPQHF. In DNA, the CDR3 is TGTGCCAGTAGTAGCCAGGGGGCCCTTAGCAATCAGCCCCAGCATTTT.

The chain has TRBV4-2 and TRBJ1-2; TRBD1 aligns across 8 bases. The CDR3 contains 17 residues. In germline, CDR1 is LGHNA, CDR2 YNFKEQ. J gave up 5 bases and V 4 bases, and 15 bases lay outside the gene matches. This chain's CDR3 is CASSPGREDREFYGYTF. For the CDR3, the DNA is TGTGCCAGCAGCCCCGGTCGAGAGGACAGGGAATTTTATGGCTACACCTTC.

The CDR3 DNA follows: TGTGCCAGCAGCTTAGCCCAGGCCTCCTACGAGCAGTACTTC. This translates into CASSLAQASYEQYF. This chain joins TRBV11-1 and TRBJ2-7, with D uncertain. Trimming stripped 0 bases from V and 0 bases from J, with 6 bases between. The CDR3 contains 14 residues. In germline, CDR1 is SGHAT, CDR2 FQDESV (reference sequence). The full variable domain, in which reference TRBV11-1 and TRBJ2-7 provide the parts outside the CDR3, is EAEVAQSPRYKITEKSQAVAFWCDPISGHATLYWYRQILGQGPELLVQFQDESVVDDSQLPKDRFSAERLKGVDSTLKIQPAELGDSAMYLCASSLAQASYEQYFGPGTRLTVT.

V is TRBV15 and J is TRBJ1-5, with D tentatively TRBD1 (6 bases). This CDR3 has 16 amino acids. Germline V gene sequence: CDR1 LNHNV, CDR2 YYDKDF (reference sequence). Trimming left V 4 bases short and J 3 bases short, with 16 bases between. In DNA form, the CDR3 reads TGTGCCACCAGCACCGGCGGCCAGGGGCCCAATCAGCCCCAGCATTTT. As protein: CATSTGGQGPNQPQHF. Full variable domain (missing parts from reference TRBV15 and TRBJ1-5): DAMVIQNPRYQVTQFGKPVTLSCSQTLNHNVMYWYQQKSSQAPKLLFHYYDKDFNNEADTPDNFQSRRPNTSFCFLDIRSPGLGDTAMYLCATSTGGQGPNQPQHFGDGTRLSIL.

A word on this clone: This sample also contains other DNA sequences that code for the same CDR3. The rearrangement links TRBV4-1 to TRBJ1-4; 7 positions match TRBD1. Germline V gene data show CDR1 as MGHRA and CDR2 as YSYEKL. The CDR3 consists of 16 residues. The junction had 2 bases not matched to a gene; V was cut back by 1 base and J by 0 bases. CDR3 sequence (DNA): TGCGCCAGCAGCCAAGGACAGGGCGCAACTAATGAAAAACTGTTTTTT. Residues: CASSQGQGATNEKLFF.

The chain links TRBV5-1 to TRBJ2-7; D possibly corresponds to TRBD2 (6 bases). Deletions cut 4 bases from V and 4 bases from J, with 15 bases between. The CDR3 is 14 amino acids. Germline CDR1 SGHRS, CDR2 YFSETQ. The CDR3 is CASSLRGEGYEQYF. DNA for the CDR3: TGCGCCAGCAGCCTGCGGGGTGAGGGTTACGAGCAGTACTTC.

The chain links TRBV9 to TRBJ1-2; no firm D call. V was clipped by 2 bases and J by 5 bases, with 10 bases between them. This CDR3 region has 13 residues. Germline-derived CDR1 and CDR2 are SGDLS and YYNGEE. The CDR3 reads CASSVGPTYGYTF. CDR3 nucleotides: TGTGCCAGCAGCGTCGGACCGACATATGGCTACACCTTC.

V is TRBV6-1 and J is TRBJ2-5; a weak D match, TRBD2 (6 bases). V was cut by 8 bases and J by 1 base, with 17 bases left in between. The germline gives CDR1 MNHNS, CDR2 SASEGT. This CDR3 spans 15 amino acids. The CDR3 is CASDEGGTLQETQYF. DNA for the CDR3: TGTGCCAGCGACGAAGGTGGGACTCTCCAAGAGACCCAGTACTTC.

The chain is built from TRBV19 and TRBJ1-1; 7 bases line up with TRBD1. Germline V gene sequence: CDR1 LNHDA, CDR2 SQIVND (reference sequence). This CDR3 has 16 residues. J lost 0 bases, V lost 5 bases, and 9 bases had no gene match. The CDR3: CASSLGVQGLNTEAFF. The CDR3 DNA follows: TGTGCCAGTAGTTTGGGGGTACAGGGGTTGAACACTGAAGCTTTCTTT. Full variable domain (missing parts from reference TRBV19 and TRBJ1-1): DGGITQSPKYLFRKEGQNVTLSCEQNLNHDAMYWYRQDPGQGLRLIYYSQIVNDFQKGDIAEGYSVSREKKESFPLTVTSAQKNPTAFYLCASSLGVQGLNTEAFFGQGTRLTVV.

The chain recombines TRBV7-9 with TRBJ1-3; D gene unclear. V was clipped by 2 bases and J by 7 bases, with 6 bases between them. The CDR3 length is 12 residues. Germline CDR1 reads SEHNR; CDR2 reads FQNEAQ (reference sequence). The CDR3 sequence: CASSLSGNTIYF. CDR3 nucleotide sequence: TGTGCCAGCAGCTTATCGGGGAACACCATATATTTT.